A single sample is the source of the 32 T cell receptor beta chains below, sequenced in a study of cytomegalovirus exposure and HLA in healthy donors listed by TCRdb under 2017. Library method: the immunoSEQ multiplex PCR assay. For the multiplex PCR, a mixture combining 60 forward primers for TCR Vbeta segments and 13 reverse primers for TCR Jbeta segments was used. TCRdb holds this immuneACCESS table with in-frame rearrangements only. Some clones are missing; in checked studies, unresolved V genes explain under half, and the rest has no known cause. Here the sample has about 170,000 clones; about 85% occur a single time. The top ten hold about 2% of the sample. Sequencing input: PBMCs. Source of these receptors: a man between 18 and 35 years old in good health and CMV-seropositive.

This clone was observed once. The rearrangement links TRBV30 to TRBJ2-2; 7 bases line up with TRBD2. Unmatched junction bases numbered 5, after V lost 0 bases and J lost 4 bases. There are 15 residues in the CDR3. In germline, CDR1 is GTSNPN, CDR2 SVGIG (reference sequence). CDR3 DNA: TGTGCCTGGAGTGTCACTAGCGTATCCACCGGGGAGCTGTTTTTT. This encodes CAWSVTSVSTGELFF.

The V and J genes are TRBV4-3 and TRBJ1-6, with TRBD1 as a possible D gene (5 bases). V gave up 2 bases and J gave up 5 bases, with 10 bases separating them. The CDR3 is 15 amino acids. Germline-derived CDR1 and CDR2 are LGHNA and YSLEER. The CDR3 DNA follows: TGCGCCAGCAGCCAAAGGTGGGGCGATAATTCACCCCTCCACTTT. It codes for CASSQRWGDNSPLHF.

V is TRBV2 and J is TRBJ2-7; 10 nucleotides match TRBD1. From germline, CDR1 is SNHLY and CDR2 FYNNEI. The CDR3 has 14 residues. Trimming removed 2 bases from V and 3 bases from J; junction bases left unmatched: 1. The CDR3 protein is CASSERDRGYEQYF. For the CDR3, the DNA is TGTGCCAGCAGTGAAAGGGACAGGGGCTACGAGCAGTACTTC.

The CDR3 protein is CASSLIDRGTEAFF. As DNA, the CDR3 is TGCGCCAGCAGCTTGATCGACAGGGGGACTGAAGCTTTCTTT. The V and J genes are TRBV5-1 and TRBJ1-1; 9 positions agree with TRBD1. Germline-derived CDR1 and CDR2 are SGHRS and YFSETQ. CDR3 size: 14 residues. The junction had 3 bases not matched to a gene; V was cut back by 1 base and J by 5 bases. Together with reference TRBV5-1 and TRBJ1-1, the CDR3 gives the full variable domain: KAGVTQTPRYLIKTRGQQVTLSCSPISGHRSVSWYQQTPGQGLQFLFEYFSETQRNKGNFPGRFSGRQFSNSRSEMNVSTLELGDSALYLCASSLIDRGTEAFFGQGTRLTVV.

This clone came up once. The V gene is TRBV9, the J gene TRBJ1-3, with TRBD1 matching 8 bases. The trim removed 3 bases at V and 9 bases at J, leaving 5 bases unmatched. The CDR3 loop spans 13 amino acids. Germline lookup yields CDR1 SGDLS and CDR2 YYNGEE. The CDR3 spells CASSATGEGTIYF. Written as DNA, the CDR3 is TGTGCCAGCAGCGCGACAGGGGAGGGCACCATATATTTT.

The J gene is TRBJ1-4, the V gene TRBV4-1; 8 bases map to TRBD1. J gave up 3 bases and V 2 bases, and 8 bases lay outside the gene matches. The CDR3 loop spans 17 amino acids. The V gene's germline CDR1 is MGHRA and CDR2 YSYEKL. The CDR3 here is CASSQSTGGEPNEKLFF. The CDR3 nucleotides are TGCGCCAGCAGCCAAAGTACAGGGGGAGAACCTAATGAAAAACTGTTTTTT.

This clone was recorded once. This chain connects TRBV6-5 to TRBJ1-1, with D possibly matching TRBD1 (5 bases). The CDR3 has 12 residues. The V gene's germline CDR1 is MNHEY and CDR2 SVGAGI. V was trimmed by 9 bases and J by 4 bases, leaving 12 bases between them. CDR3 nucleotides: TGTGCCAGTCGTGCCGGGGGCACTGAAGCTTTCTTT. This gives the protein CASRAGGTEAFF.

The chain joins TRBV11-3 to TRBJ2-1, with 10 bases aligning to TRBD2. The germline CDR1 and CDR2 sequences are SGHNT and YENEEA. V shed 5 bases and J 9 bases; nucleotides not matched to a gene: 10. The CDR3 length is 15 residues. CDR3 sequence: CASSPTGTSAGEQFF. CDR3 DNA sequence: TGTGCCAGCAGCCCTACCGGGACTAGCGCAGGTGAGCAGTTCTTC.

This chain connects TRBV11-3 to TRBJ2-3, with 15 bases fitting TRBD2. Germline V CDR1 and CDR2: SGHNT, YENEEA. The ends lost 5 bases at V and 4 bases at J; junction bases unmatched: 4. CDR3 size: 16 residues. DNA for the CDR3: TGTGCCAGCAGCCACGGACTAGCGGGGGGGCCAGATACGCAGTATTTT. This translates into CASSHGLAGGPDTQYF.

This rearrangement joins TRBV5-1 to TRBJ2-7, with D unresolved. V dropped 0 bases and J dropped 4 bases, with 11 bases sitting between them. This CDR3 has 14 residues. The germline gives CDR1 SGHRS, CDR2 YFSETQ. This CDR3 reads CASSLAAGPYEQYF. The CDR3 DNA reads TGCGCCAGCAGCTTGGCAGCAGGCCCTTACGAGCAGTACTTC.

V usage is TRBV9 and J usage is TRBJ2-3, with TRBD2 identical over 10 bases. Germline V gene sequence: CDR1 SGDLS, CDR2 YYNGEE. V gave up 0 bases and J gave up 2 bases; unmatched junction bases: 6. This CDR3 is 17 amino acids long. CDR3 in amino acids: CASSVGSLAGVTDTQYF. CDR3 nucleotide sequence: TGTGCCAGCAGCGTAGGGAGCCTAGCGGGGGTCACAGATACGCAGTATTTT.

The chain employs TRBV6-5 and TRBJ1-3; no reliable D call. Per germline, CDR1 MNHEY and CDR2 SVGAGI. V lost 6 bases, J lost 3 bases, and 6 bases lay in between. This CDR3 is 12 amino acids long. The CDR3 DNA is TGTGCCAGCAGATCACTTGGAAACACCATATATTTT. Translated, it gives CASRSLGNTIYF.

The chain combines TRBV6-1 with TRBJ2-1, with 7 bases lining up with TRBD2. Germline CDR1 reads MNHNS; CDR2 reads SASEGT. V dropped 2 bases and J dropped 8; count of bases not matched to a gene: 21. This CDR3 has 19 amino acids. The CDR3 reads CASSESLGFAAGVRDEQFF. The CDR3 DNA follows: TGTGCCAGCAGTGAAAGTTTAGGGTTTGCCGCGGGGGTTCGTGATGAGCAGTTCTTC.

This chain connects TRBV7-8 to TRBJ1-5; D gene unclear. The V gene lost 1 base and the J gene lost 0 bases, with 10 bases spanning the gap. The V gene's germline CDR1 is SGHVS and CDR2 FQNEAQ. The CDR3 has 16 residues. The DNA for the CDR3 is TGTGCCAGCAGCTTAGACGGTGTTTATAGCAATCAGCCCCAGCATTTT. It is translated as CASSLDGVYSNQPQHF.

Concerning this clone itself: A junction boundary mismatches the germline segment, possibly from a read error. Written as DNA, the CDR3 is TGCGCCAGCAGCCAAGTTGGCGGGTGGAACAGGGAATTCTCTGGGGCCAACGGCCTGACTTTC. Protein sequence: CASSQVGGWNREFSGANGLTF. The chain combines TRBV4-1 with TRBJ2-6, with a weak D call TRBD1 (6 bases). This CDR3 has 21 amino acids. Per germline, CDR1 MGHRA and CDR2 YSYEKL.

The V call is TRBV7-2, the J call TRBJ1-5; TRBD1 aligns across 7 bases. Per germline, CDR1 SGHTA and CDR2 FQGNSA. V was pared by 5 bases and J by 4 bases, with 5 bases of the junction left unmatched. This CDR3 is 14 amino acids long. The chain's CDR3 is CASSPGQLNQPQHF. The CDR3 DNA is TGTGCCAGCAGCCCGGGACAGCTGAATCAGCCCCAGCATTTT.

V is TRBV11-2 and J is TRBJ2-5; TRBD2 matches at 9 bases. The V gene's germline CDR1 is SGHAT and CDR2 FQNNGV. The CDR3 spans 17 residues. V lost 1 base, J lost 5 bases, and 11 bases stayed unmatched. CDR3 residues: CASSLAVLRGGRETQYF. CDR3 nucleotides: TGTGCCAGCAGCTTAGCTGTTTTGCGGGGGGGCCGGGAGACCCAGTACTTC.

The CDR3 DNA sequence: TGCGCCAGCAGCCAAGTACAGGGGCTCGGTGGCTACACCTTC. It translates to CASSQVQGLGGYTF. The V gene is TRBV4-1, the J gene TRBJ1-2; 7 nucleotides agree with TRBD1. J was trimmed by 7 bases and V by 1 base; bases with no gene match: 6. Germline values: CDR1 MGHRA, CDR2 YSYEKL. CDR3 length equals 14 residues.

The rearrangement uses TRBV28 and TRBJ1-1; D gene unclear. Germline CDR1 reads MDHEN; CDR2 reads SYDVKM. The germline V and J ends were trimmed by 2 bases and 4 bases, with 14 bases remaining between them. This CDR3 comprises 15 residues. The CDR3 here is CASSLRVSGITEAFF. As DNA, the CDR3 is TGTGCCAGCAGTTTACGGGTATCGGGGATCACTGAAGCTTTCTTT.

V is TRBV9 and J is TRBJ1-2, with unresolved D. The CDR3 extends over 16 amino acids. Germline V gene data show CDR1 as SGDLS and CDR2 as YYNGEE. V was cut by 4 bases and J by 3 bases, with 19 bases left in between. In DNA, the CDR3 is TGTGCCAGCAGCCCGAGCGGCCCTAATGACTACTATGGCTACACCTTC. Protein sequence: CASSPSGPNDYYGYTF.

The chain combines TRBV9 with TRBJ2-6; D is uncertain. This CDR3 region has 15 residues. Germline CDR1 and CDR2: SGDLS and YYNGEE. V shed 1 base and J shed 1 base, with 6 bases lying between them. CDR3 nucleotide sequence: TGTGCCAGCAGCGTACGGTTTTCTGGGGCCAACGTCCTGACTTTC. Amino acid sequence: CASSVRFSGANVLTF.

CDR3 residues: CASSPEVGSSYNEQFF. The CDR3 DNA follows: TGCGCCAGCAGCCCGGAGGTGGGGAGCTCCTACAATGAGCAGTTCTTC. This chain connects TRBV5-1 to TRBJ2-1; the D gene is possibly TRBD2 (5 bases). The V gene's germline CDR1 is SGHRS and CDR2 YFSETQ. The CDR3 consists of 16 residues. V was trimmed by 4 bases and J by 0 bases, leaving 14 bases between them.

This rearrangement joins TRBV6-5 to TRBJ2-7; 8 bases map to TRBD1. This CDR3 has 15 amino acids. Per germline, CDR1 MNHEY and CDR2 SVGAGI. V lost 2 bases and J lost 2; bases outside the gene matches: 5. The CDR3 DNA reads TGTGCCAGCAGTTACGCCGGGACAGGAGCCTACGAGCAGTACTTC. Protein: CASSYAGTGAYEQYF.

The chain combines TRBV6-5 with TRBJ2-2, with a weak D call TRBD2 (5 bases). Germline V gives CDR1 MNHEY, CDR2 SVGAGI. The CDR3 consists of 13 residues. V was cut by 6 bases and J by 5 bases, with 10 bases left in between. CDR3 sequence (DNA): TGTGCCAGCAGACACCCGGGGACCGGGGAGCTGTTTTTT. This translates into CASRHPGTGELFF.

There are a few counts of this clone. The rearrangement links TRBV7-2 to TRBJ2-5, with TRBD2 matching over 7 bases. CDR1 SGHTA and CDR2 FQGNSA come from the germline V gene. Trimming at V came to 2 bases and at J to 4 bases, leaving 4 bases not matched to a gene. The CDR3 totals 14 residues. The CDR3 nucleotides read TGTGCCAGCAGCTTATTGGAGCGGGGAGAGACCCAGTACTTC. As protein: CASSLLERGETQYF.

The chain combines TRBV18 with TRBJ1-1; D gene uncertain. This CDR3 is built from 14 residues. V lost 0 bases, J lost 9 bases, and 14 bases lay in between. Germline lookup yields CDR1 KGHSH and CDR2 LQKENI. The DNA of the CDR3 is TGTGCCAGCTCACCACCGGTTTCACAGCAGCAAGCTTTCTTT. Amino acids: CASSPPVSQQQAFF.

V and J are TRBV5-8 and TRBJ2-7, with 10 bases fitting TRBD1. Germline V gene sequence: CDR1 SGHTS, CDR2 YDEGEE. Trimming cost V 4 bases and J 2 bases; bases outside gene matches: 9. The CDR3 is 16 residues long. Written as DNA, the CDR3 is TGTGCCAGCAGCACGGAAGGGACAGGGGACCCCTACGAGCAGTACTTC. Amino acid sequence: CASSTEGTGDPYEQYF. Full variable domain (outside the CDR3, taken from reference TRBV5-8 and TRBJ2-7): EAGVTQSPTHLIKTRGQQATLRCSPISGHTSVYWYQQALGLGLQFLLWYDEGEERNRGNFPPRFSGRQFPNYSSELNVNALELEDSALYLCASSTEGTGDPYEQYFGPGTRLTVT.

This clone came up once. This CDR3 reads CASSDRASGGLDTQYF. CDR3 bases: TGTGCCAGCAGCGATAGGGCTAGCGGGGGGCTAGATACGCAGTATTTT. The V call is TRBV7-8, the J call TRBJ2-3; 11 nucleotides line up with TRBD2. V dropped 5 bases and J dropped 5; count of bases not matched to a gene: 9. This CDR3 spans 16 amino acids. Looked up from germline, CDR1 is SGHVS and CDR2 is FQNEAQ.

J is TRBJ1-6 and V is TRBV5-6; maybe TRBD1 (6 bases). V shed 5 bases and J shed 5 bases, with 11 bases lying between them. The length of the CDR3 is 14 residues. Germline V gives CDR1 SGHDT, CDR2 YYEEEE. The CDR3 nucleotides are TGTGCCAGCAGGGGGACACAGGATAATTCACCCCTCCACTTT. Amino acids: CASRGTQDNSPLHF.

This rearrangement joins TRBV19 to TRBJ2-2; 7 nucleotides match TRBD1. The J segment lost 0 bases and the V segment lost 4 bases, leaving 2 bases of the junction unmatched. The CDR3 consists of 15 residues. The germline V gene has CDR1 LNHDA and CDR2 SQIVND (reference sequence). The CDR3 protein is CASSTGQPNTGELFF. CDR3 nucleotide sequence: TGTGCCAGTAGTACGGGACAGCCGAACACCGGGGAGCTGTTTTTT.

CDR3 sequence: CASSLWGTGNTEAFF. CDR3 in DNA: TGTGCCAGCAGCTTATGGGGGACAGGGAACACTGAAGCTTTCTTT. The J gene is TRBJ1-1, the V gene TRBV7-2; 8 positions agree with TRBD1. The CDR3 length is 15 residues. V dropped 2 bases and J dropped 1; count of bases not matched to a gene: 3. Germline assignment: CDR1 SGHTA and CDR2 FQGNSA.

CDR3: CASGLPREGSGYTF. The CDR3 nucleotides read TGTGCTAGTGGTTTGCCCAGGGAGGGTTCCGGCTACACCTTC. The V and J genes are TRBV12-5 and TRBJ1-2; D possibly corresponds to TRBD1 (5 bases). Germline values: CDR1 LGHNT, CDR2 FRNRAP. This CDR3 spans 14 amino acids. V lost 2 bases and J 8 bases, leaving 15 bases between the germline ends.